Below are 27 T cell receptor beta chains sequenced from a single sample in a study of blood T cell repertoires in COVID-19. This table comes from immunoSEQ multiplex PCR, and its TCRdb copy is limited to in-frame clones, with some not included. The sample records about 150,000 clones, about 88% being singletons. Sequencing was carried out using PBMCs or T cells enriched from blood (not recorded which). The receptor set was obtained from a woman between 45 and 60 years old who had recovered from COVID-19.

As concerns this clone: The sample holds other DNA sequences that translate to the same CDR3. V usage is TRBV5-1 and J usage is TRBJ2-2; 16 bases map to TRBD2. Trimming took 0 bases from V and 6 from J; bases not matched to a gene: 2. Per germline, CDR1 SGHRS and CDR2 YFSETQ. This CDR3 spans 17 amino acids. CDR3 amino acids: CASSLAGLAGGAGELFF. CDR3 nucleotide sequence: TGCGCCAGCAGCTTGGCGGGACTAGCGGGAGGGGCCGGGGAGCTGTTTTTT.

The V and J genes are TRBV7-9 and TRBJ1-3; TRBD1 might be the D (5 bases). The germline V and J ends were trimmed by 6 bases and 0 bases, with 18 bases remaining between them. Germline V gene data show CDR1 as SEHNR and CDR2 as FQNEAQ (reference sequence). The CDR3 runs 17 residues. This CDR3 reads CASSSRGGQSSGNTIYF. The CDR3 DNA follows: TGTGCCAGCAGTTCTAGGGGAGGACAAAGCTCTGGAAACACCATATATTTT.

The chain combines TRBV29-1 with TRBJ1-1; D may be TRBD1 (6 bases). From germline, CDR1 is SQVTM and CDR2 ANQGSEA. The CDR3 length is 12 residues. V lost 3 bases to trimming and J lost 6 bases, with 11 bases between them. CDR3 nucleotides: TGCAGCGTTGAGGGGCAGGGGTCTGAAGCTTTCTTT. The encoded protein is CSVEGQGSEAFF. Looking up the rest from reference TRBV29-1 and TRBJ1-1 gives the full variable domain: SAVISQKPSRDICQRGTSLTIQCQVDSQVTMMFWYRQQPGQSLTLIATANQGSEATYESGFVIDKFPISRPNLTFSTLTVSNMSPEDSSIYLCSVEGQGSEAFFGQGTRLTVV.

The chain combines TRBV28 with TRBJ2-2; D remains ambiguous. The CDR3 extends over 13 amino acids. Trimming removed 3 bases at V and 6 bases at J, with 8 bases between. Germline V gene data show CDR1 as MDHEN and CDR2 as SYDVKM. CDR3 protein: CASSFSVPGELFF. DNA for the CDR3: TGTGCCAGCAGTTTCAGCGTACCCGGGGAGCTGTTTTTT. Complete variable domain (other parts from reference TRBV28 and TRBJ2-2): DVKVTQSSRYLVKRTGEKVFLECVQDMDHENMFWYRQDPGLGLRLIYFSYDVKMKEKGDIPEGYSVSREKKERFSLILESASTNQTSMYLCASSFSVPGELFFGEGSRLTVL.

The V gene is TRBV6-5, the J gene TRBJ1-1; D remains unclear. This CDR3 is 14 amino acids long. Germline CDR1 is MNHEY and CDR2 is SVGAGI. V dropped 0 bases and J dropped 4 bases, with 9 bases sitting between them. The CDR3 DNA reads TGTGCCAGCAGTTACTCAGAGGGAACCACTGAAGCTTTCTTT. Amino acids: CASSYSEGTTEAFF.

The genes are TRBV11-2 and TRBJ1-6; the D gene is possibly TRBD1 (6 bases). Germline CDR1 is SGHAT and CDR2 is FQNNGV. V was shortened by 5 bases and J by 8 bases, with 13 bases between the two germline ends. The CDR3 is 14 amino acids. The CDR3 sequence: CASSPGVADSPLHF. For the CDR3, the DNA is TGTGCCAGCAGCCCAGGGGTTGCTGATTCACCCCTCCACTTT.

J is TRBJ1-1 and V is TRBV4-2; the match to TRBD1 covers 8 bases. V shed 4 bases and J 1 base; nucleotides not matched to a gene: 5. Germline values: CDR1 LGHNA, CDR2 YNFKEQ. This CDR3 is built from 15 residues. CDR3 residues: CASSRTGQGNTEAFF. The CDR3 bases are TGTGCCAGCAGCCGGACTGGACAGGGGAACACTGAAGCTTTCTTT.

The chain has TRBV6-2 or TRBV6-3 and TRBJ2-1; D unresolved. The germline CDR1 and CDR2 sequences are MNHEY and SVGEGT. Trimming shortened V by 6 bases and J by 9 bases, and 9 bases separated the two germline ends. This CDR3 is 11 amino acids long. DNA for the CDR3: TGTGCCAGCAGCCGAGCAGGTGAGCAGTTCTTC. Its translation: CASSRAGEQFF.

The genes are TRBV27 and TRBJ2-6, with TRBD1 matching over 7 bases. Germline V gene lookup returns CDR1 MNHEY and CDR2 SMNVEV (reference sequence). V shed 5 bases, J shed 0 bases, and the junction held 7 bases outside the gene matches. This CDR3 is 17 amino acids long. The CDR3 sequence is CASSPRDSSSGANVLTF. The CDR3 nucleotides read TGTGCCAGCAGTCCCCGGGACAGTTCCTCTGGGGCCAACGTCCTGACTTTC.

This chain joins TRBV19 and TRBJ1-6; D remains ambiguous. V was pared by 3 bases and J by 7 bases, with 4 bases between. Germline CDR1 reads LNHDA; CDR2 reads SQIVND (reference sequence). The CDR3 totals 12 residues. The CDR3 region is CASSMQNSPLHF. In DNA form, the CDR3 reads TGTGCCAGTAGTATGCAGAATTCACCCCTCCACTTT.

The CDR3 bases are TGTGCCAGCAGCGTAGCTGGACTAGCGGGAGGAAGGGAGCAGTTCTTC. This translates into CASSVAGLAGGREQFF. The V gene is TRBV9, the J gene TRBJ2-1; 14 bases fit TRBD2. Germline assignment: CDR1 SGDLS and CDR2 YYNGEE. Germline trimming cut 0 bases from V and 10 bases from J; bases unmatched to any gene: 6. The CDR3 is made up of 16 amino acids.

This clone was counted a few times. V is TRBV11-2 and J is TRBJ2-2, with 9 bases identical to TRBD2. The junction had 12 bases not matched to a gene; V was cut back by 4 bases and J by 12 bases. The CDR3 runs to 15 residues. The germline gives CDR1 SGHAT, CDR2 FQNNGV. The CDR3 is CASSSTSGSGPKLFF. The CDR3 DNA is TGTGCCAGCAGCTCGACTAGCGGATCCGGCCCGAAGCTGTTTTTT.

With regard to this clone: Other nucleotide sequences in the sample specify the same CDR3. The rearrangement uses TRBV7-2 and TRBJ2-2; 7 bases agree with TRBD2. CDR1 is SGHTA and CDR2 is FQGNSA in the germline V gene. J gave up 0 bases and V 1 base, and 2 bases lay outside the gene matches. The CDR3 is 16 amino acids. CDR3: CASSLVLAANTGELFF. CDR3 coding DNA: TGTGCCAGCAGCTTAGTTCTAGCGGCGAACACCGGGGAGCTGTTTTTT.

J is TRBJ1-4 and V is TRBV4-2, with 10 positions matching TRBD1. V lost 4 bases, J lost 7 bases, and 9 bases stayed unmatched. The CDR3 loop spans 16 amino acids. The germline V gene encodes CDR1 LGHNA and CDR2 YNFKEQ. The CDR3 bases are TGTGCCAGCAGCCGCCTAGCGGGACAGGGGACTGAAAAACTGTTTTTT. Amino acids: CASSRLAGQGTEKLFF.

CDR3 in amino acids: CASSQRQGGWERAYNEQFF. CDR3 in DNA: TGTGCCAGCAGTCAACGACAGGGGGGTTGGGAGAGGGCCTACAATGAGCAGTTCTTC. The chain combines TRBV6-6 with TRBJ2-1; 9 bases align to TRBD1. The CDR3 contains 19 residues. Germline V gene lookup returns CDR1 MNHNY and CDR2 SVGAGI (reference sequence). V lost 5 bases and J lost 2; bases outside the gene matches: 16.

This clone has a single count. This chain uses TRBV5-1 with TRBJ2-2; the match to TRBD2 covers 9 bases. Germline-derived CDR1 and CDR2 are SGHRS and YFSETQ. The V gene end was trimmed by 4 bases and the J gene end by 0 bases; junction bases not matched to a gene: 4. This CDR3 contains 16 residues. The CDR3 spells CASSITSGSNTGELFF. The CDR3 DNA reads TGCGCCAGCAGCATTACTAGCGGGTCGAACACCGGGGAGCTGTTTTTT.

The chain has TRBV27 and TRBJ2-7, with 8 bases aligning to TRBD1. Germline V gives CDR1 MNHEY, CDR2 SMNVEV (reference sequence). The CDR3 has 15 amino acids. V gave up 2 bases and J gave up 3 bases; unmatched junction bases: 6. This chain's CDR3 is CASSLQTGANYEQYF. CDR3 sequence (DNA): TGTGCCAGCAGTTTACAGACAGGGGCCAACTACGAGCAGTACTTC.

The chain is built from TRBV6-2 or TRBV6-3 and TRBJ2-1; 13 nucleotides agree with TRBD2. The CDR3 is made up of 16 amino acids. Germline V lookup: CDR1 MNHEY, CDR2 SVGEGT. V lost 4 bases, J lost 3 bases, and 3 bases stayed unmatched. The CDR3 here is CASSSGTSGDYNEQFF. CDR3 bases: TGTGCCAGCAGTTCCGGGACTAGCGGGGACTACAATGAGCAGTTCTTC.

This chain uses TRBV28 with TRBJ2-7, with no clear D. Trimming removed 8 bases at V and 3 bases at J, with 17 bases between. CDR3 length equals 14 residues. Per germline, CDR1 MDHEN and CDR2 SYDVKM. CDR3 nucleotides: TGTGCCAGCGGCCCGGTGACACGAAACTACGAGCAGTACTTC. Encoded protein: CASGPVTRNYEQYF.

The genes are TRBV29-1 and TRBJ2-7; TRBD2 aligns across 8 bases. Germline V CDR1 and CDR2: SQVTM, ANQGSEA. This CDR3 is built from 13 residues. V shed 1 base, J shed 6 bases, and the junction held 5 bases outside the gene matches. In nucleotides, the CDR3 is TGCAGCGTTGAAGCCCCAGCGGGAGTCGAGCAGTACTTC. Encoded protein: CSVEAPAGVEQYF.

The chain employs TRBV28 and TRBJ1-1; D possibly corresponds to TRBD1 (5 bases). Germline V CDR1 and CDR2: MDHEN, SYDVKM. This CDR3 comprises 13 residues. The V end lost 6 bases, the J end lost 0 bases, and 8 bases lay between the germline ends. The CDR3 nucleotides are TGTGCCAGCAGAGACAGAGTGAACACTGAAGCTTTCTTT. The encoded protein is CASRDRVNTEAFF.

The V gene is TRBV11-2, the J gene TRBJ2-7, with D perhaps TRBD2 (5 bases). The CDR3 extends over 17 amino acids. Germline V gene data show CDR1 as SGHAT and CDR2 as FQNNGV. V shed 4 bases and J shed 2 bases, with 21 bases lying between them. As DNA, the CDR3 is TGTGCCAGCAGCTCACCCAAGAGGGCGGCGAGTCCCTACGAGCAGTACTTC. Amino acid sequence: CASSSPKRAASPYEQYF.

The V gene is TRBV5-1, the J gene TRBJ2-6, with 8 nucleotides matching TRBD1. CDR3 length equals 17 residues. V was pared by 2 bases and J by 0 bases, with 4 bases of the junction left unmatched. From germline, CDR1 is SGHRS and CDR2 YFSETQ. The CDR3 here is CASSFRQGNSGANVLTF. DNA for the CDR3: TGCGCCAGCAGCTTCAGACAGGGGAACTCTGGGGCCAACGTCCTGACTTTC.

This clone was found a few times. This chain connects TRBV7-2 to TRBJ2-2; possibly TRBD2 for D (6 bases). Per germline, CDR1 SGHTA and CDR2 FQGNSA. The CDR3 is 16 residues long. The germline V and J ends were trimmed by 1 base and 4 bases, with 13 bases remaining between them. CDR3 in amino acids: CASSLDPGASTGELFF. CDR3 bases: TGTGCCAGCAGCTTAGACCCGGGAGCGAGCACCGGGGAGCTGTTTTTT.

J is TRBJ2-3 and V is TRBV14; D is uncertain. The germline V and J ends were trimmed by 3 bases and 3 bases, with 7 bases remaining between them. Germline V gene lookup returns CDR1 SGHDN and CDR2 FVKESK. The length of the CDR3 is 13 residues. The CDR3 nucleotides are TGTGCCAGCAGCCACCTCTCGACAGATACGCAGTATTTT. Translation: CASSHLSTDTQYF.

The V and J genes are TRBV19 and TRBJ2-7; 8 bases are a match to TRBD1. The V gene's germline CDR1 is LNHDA and CDR2 SQIVND (reference sequence). V trimming: 4 bases; J trimming: 3 bases; junction bases outside the gene matches: 5. This CDR3 has 14 amino acids. The CDR3 is CASSTYTGGYEQYF. CDR3 DNA: TGTGCCAGTAGTACCTACACAGGGGGCTACGAGCAGTACTTC.

This clone was detected only once. This chain joins TRBV9 and TRBJ1-3; D might be TRBD1 (5 bases). The V gene lost 3 bases and the J gene lost 4 bases, with 14 bases spanning the gap. This CDR3 contains 15 residues. The germline gives CDR1 SGDLS, CDR2 YYNGEE. CDR3 in amino acids: CASSANGGSGNTIYF. The CDR3 DNA sequence: TGTGCCAGCAGCGCCAACGGGGGTTCGGGAAACACCATATATTTT.